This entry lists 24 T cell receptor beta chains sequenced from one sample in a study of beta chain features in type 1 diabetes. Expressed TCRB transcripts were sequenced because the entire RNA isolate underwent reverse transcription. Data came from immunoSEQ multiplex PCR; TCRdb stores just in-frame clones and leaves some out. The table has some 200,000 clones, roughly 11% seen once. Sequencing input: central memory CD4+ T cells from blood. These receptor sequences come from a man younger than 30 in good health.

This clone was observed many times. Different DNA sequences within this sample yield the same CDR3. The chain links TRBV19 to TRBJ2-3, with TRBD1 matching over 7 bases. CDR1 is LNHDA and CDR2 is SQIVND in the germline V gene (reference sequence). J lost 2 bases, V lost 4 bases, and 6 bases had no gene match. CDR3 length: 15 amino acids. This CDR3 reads CASSTRTGFTDTQYF. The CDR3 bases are TGTGCCAGTAGTACCCGGACAGGATTCACAGATACGCAGTATTTT.

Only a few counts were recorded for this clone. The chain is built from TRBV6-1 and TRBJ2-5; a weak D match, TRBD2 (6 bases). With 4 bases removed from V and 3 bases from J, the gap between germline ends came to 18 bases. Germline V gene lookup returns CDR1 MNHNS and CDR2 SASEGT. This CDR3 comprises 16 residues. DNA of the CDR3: TGTGCCAGCAGTGTCTTCACCTCGGGCGGGGAAGAGACCCAGTACTTC. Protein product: CASSVFTSGGEETQYF.

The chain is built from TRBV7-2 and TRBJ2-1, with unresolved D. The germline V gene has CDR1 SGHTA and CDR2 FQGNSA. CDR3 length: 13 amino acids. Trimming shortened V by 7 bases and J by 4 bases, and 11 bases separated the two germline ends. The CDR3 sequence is CASTYRVYNEQFF. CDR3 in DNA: TGTGCCAGCACATACCGGGTATACAATGAGCAGTTCTTC.

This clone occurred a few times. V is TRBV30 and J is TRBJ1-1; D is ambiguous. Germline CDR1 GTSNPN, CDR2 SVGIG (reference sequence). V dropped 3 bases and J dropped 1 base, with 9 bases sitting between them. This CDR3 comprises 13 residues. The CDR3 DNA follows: TGTGCCTGGAGCATACATAGGAACACTGAAGCTTTCTTT. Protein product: CAWSIHRNTEAFF.

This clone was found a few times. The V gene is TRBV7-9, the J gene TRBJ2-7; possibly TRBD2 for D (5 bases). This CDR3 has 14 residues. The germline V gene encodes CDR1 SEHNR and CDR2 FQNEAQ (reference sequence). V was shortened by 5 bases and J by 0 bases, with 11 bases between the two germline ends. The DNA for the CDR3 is TGTGCCAGCAGCCAAGGACTTACCTCCTACGAGCAGTACTTC. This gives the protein CASSQGLTSYEQYF.

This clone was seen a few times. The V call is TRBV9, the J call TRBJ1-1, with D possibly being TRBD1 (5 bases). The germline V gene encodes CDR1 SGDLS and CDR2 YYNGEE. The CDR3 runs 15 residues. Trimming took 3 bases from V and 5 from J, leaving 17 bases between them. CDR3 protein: CASSAWTSSRTEAFF. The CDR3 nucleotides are TGTGCCAGCAGCGCCTGGACATCTTCAAGGACTGAAGCTTTCTTT.

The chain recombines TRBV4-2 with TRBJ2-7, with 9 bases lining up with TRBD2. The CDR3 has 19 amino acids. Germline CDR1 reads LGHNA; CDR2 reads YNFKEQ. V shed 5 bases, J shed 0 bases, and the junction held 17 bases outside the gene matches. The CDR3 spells CASSYQEETSGINSYEQYF. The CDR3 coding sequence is TGTGCCAGCAGCTATCAGGAAGAGACTAGCGGTATAAACTCCTACGAGCAGTACTTC.

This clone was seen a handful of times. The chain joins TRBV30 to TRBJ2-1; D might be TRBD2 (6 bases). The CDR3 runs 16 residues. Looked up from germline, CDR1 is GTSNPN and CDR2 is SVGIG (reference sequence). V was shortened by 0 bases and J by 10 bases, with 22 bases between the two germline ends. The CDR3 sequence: CAWSVTDREFFEEQFF. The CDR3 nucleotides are TGTGCCTGGAGTGTAACGGATCGGGAGTTCTTCGAGGAGCAGTTCTTC.

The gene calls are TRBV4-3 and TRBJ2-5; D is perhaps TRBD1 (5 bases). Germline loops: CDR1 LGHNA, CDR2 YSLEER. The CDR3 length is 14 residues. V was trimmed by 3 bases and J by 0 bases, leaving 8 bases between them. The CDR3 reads CASSQAGNQETQYF. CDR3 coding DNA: TGCGCCAGCAGCCAGGCAGGGAACCAAGAGACCCAGTACTTC.

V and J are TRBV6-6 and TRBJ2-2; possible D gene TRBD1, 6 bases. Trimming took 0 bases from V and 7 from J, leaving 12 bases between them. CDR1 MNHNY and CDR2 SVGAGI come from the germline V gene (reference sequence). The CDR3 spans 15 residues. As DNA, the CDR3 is TGTGCCAGCAGTTACTCAACCGACAGGAGCGGGGAGCTGTTTTTT. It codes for CASSYSTDRSGELFF.

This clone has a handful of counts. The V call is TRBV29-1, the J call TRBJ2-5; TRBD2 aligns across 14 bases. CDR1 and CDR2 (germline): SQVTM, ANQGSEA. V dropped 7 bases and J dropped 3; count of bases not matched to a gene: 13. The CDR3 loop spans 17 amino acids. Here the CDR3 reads CSGPRTSGRRGKETQYF. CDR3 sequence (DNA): TGCAGCGGCCCTAGGACTAGCGGGAGGAGGGGGAAAGAGACCCAGTACTTC. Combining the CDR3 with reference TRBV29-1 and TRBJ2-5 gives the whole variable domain SAVISQKPSRDICQRGTSLTIQCQVDSQVTMMFWYRQQPGQSLTLIATANQGSEATYESGFVIDKFPISRPNLTFSTLTVSNMSPEDSSIYLCSGPRTSGRRGKETQYFGPGTRLLVL.

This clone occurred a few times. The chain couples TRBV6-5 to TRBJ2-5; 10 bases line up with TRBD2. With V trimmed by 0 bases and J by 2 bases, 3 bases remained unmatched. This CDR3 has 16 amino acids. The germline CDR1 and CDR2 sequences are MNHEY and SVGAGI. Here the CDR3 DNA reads TGTGCCAGCAGTTACTCTTCTAGCGGGGGACAAGAGACCCAGTACTTC. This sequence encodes CASSYSSSGGQETQYF.

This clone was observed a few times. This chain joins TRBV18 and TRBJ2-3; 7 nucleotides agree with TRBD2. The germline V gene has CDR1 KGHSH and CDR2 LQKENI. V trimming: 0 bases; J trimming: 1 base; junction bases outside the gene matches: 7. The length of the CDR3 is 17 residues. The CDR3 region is CASSPPGRAGGTDTQYF. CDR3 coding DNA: TGTGCCAGCTCACCACCCGGTCGGGCGGGAGGCACAGATACGCAGTATTTT.

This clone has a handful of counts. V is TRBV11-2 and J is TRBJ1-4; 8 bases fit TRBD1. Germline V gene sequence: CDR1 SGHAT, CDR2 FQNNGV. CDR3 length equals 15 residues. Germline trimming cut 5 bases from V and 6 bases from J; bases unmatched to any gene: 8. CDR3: CASSQRTGRDEKLFF. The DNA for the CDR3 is TGTGCCAGCAGCCAAAGGACAGGGCGGGATGAAAAACTGTTTTTT. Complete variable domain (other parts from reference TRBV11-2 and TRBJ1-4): EAGVAQSPRYKIIEKRQSVAFWCNPISGHATLYWYQQILGQGPKLLIQFQNNGVVDDSQLPKDRFSAERLKGVDSTLKIQPAKLEDSAVYLCASSQRTGRDEKLFFGSGTQLSVL.

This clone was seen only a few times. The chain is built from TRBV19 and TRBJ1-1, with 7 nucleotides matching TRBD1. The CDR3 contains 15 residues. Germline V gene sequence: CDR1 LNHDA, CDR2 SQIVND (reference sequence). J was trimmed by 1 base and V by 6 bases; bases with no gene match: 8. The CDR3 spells CASSGTVLGNTEAFF. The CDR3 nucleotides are TGTGCCAGTAGCGGGACAGTCCTCGGGAACACTGAAGCTTTCTTT. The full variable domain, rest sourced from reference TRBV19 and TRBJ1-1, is DGGITQSPKYLFRKEGQNVTLSCEQNLNHDAMYWYRQDPGQGLRLIYYSQIVNDFQKGDIAEGYSVSREKKESFPLTVTSAQKNPTAFYLCASSGTVLGNTEAFFGQGTRLTVV.

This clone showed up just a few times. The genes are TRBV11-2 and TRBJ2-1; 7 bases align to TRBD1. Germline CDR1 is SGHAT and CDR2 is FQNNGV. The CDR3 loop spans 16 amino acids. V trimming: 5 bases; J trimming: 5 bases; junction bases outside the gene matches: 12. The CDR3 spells CASSSIRDSRHNEQFF. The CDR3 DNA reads TGTGCCAGCAGCAGTATCCGGGACAGTAGACACAATGAGCAGTTCTTC.

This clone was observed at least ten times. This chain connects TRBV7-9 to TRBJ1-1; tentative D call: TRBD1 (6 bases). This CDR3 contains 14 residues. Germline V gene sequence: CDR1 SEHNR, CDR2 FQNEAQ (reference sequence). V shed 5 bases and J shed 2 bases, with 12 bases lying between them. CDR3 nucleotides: TGTGCCAGCAGCCGCAGGGGACTAAACACTGAAGCTTTCTTT. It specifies CASSRRGLNTEAFF.

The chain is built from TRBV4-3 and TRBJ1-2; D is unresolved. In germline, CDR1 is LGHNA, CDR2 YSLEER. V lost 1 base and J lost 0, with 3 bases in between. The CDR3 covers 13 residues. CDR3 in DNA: TGCGCCAGCAGCCAAGCAGCTAACTATGGCTACACCTTC. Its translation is CASSQAANYGYTF.

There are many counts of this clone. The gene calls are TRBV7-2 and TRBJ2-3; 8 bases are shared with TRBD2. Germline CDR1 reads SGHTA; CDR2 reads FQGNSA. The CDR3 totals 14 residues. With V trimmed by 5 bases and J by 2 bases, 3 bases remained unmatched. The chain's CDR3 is CASSASGYTDTQYF. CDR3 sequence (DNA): TGTGCCAGCAGCGCTAGCGGGTACACAGATACGCAGTATTTT. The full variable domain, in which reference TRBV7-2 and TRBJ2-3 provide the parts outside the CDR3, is GAGVSQSPSNKVTEKGKDVELRCDPISGHTALYWYRQSLGQGLEFLIYFQGNSAPDKSGLPSDRFSAERTGGSVSTLTIQRTQQEDSAVYLCASSASGYTDTQYFGPGTRLTVL.

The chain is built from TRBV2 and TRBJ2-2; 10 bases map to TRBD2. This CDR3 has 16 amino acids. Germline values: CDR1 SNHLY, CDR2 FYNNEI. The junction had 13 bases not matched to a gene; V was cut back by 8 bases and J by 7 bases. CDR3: CASSQKREGTSGELFF. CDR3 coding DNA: TGTGCCAGCTCCCAGAAGCGGGAGGGCACGAGCGGGGAGCTGTTTTTT.

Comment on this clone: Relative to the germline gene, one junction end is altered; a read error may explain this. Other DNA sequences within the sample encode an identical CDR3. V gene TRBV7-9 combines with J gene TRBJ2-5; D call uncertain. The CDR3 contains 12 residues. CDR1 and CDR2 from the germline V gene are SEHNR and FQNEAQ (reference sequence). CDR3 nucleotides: TGTGCTAGCAGCTCAGATCAAGAGACCCAGTACTTC. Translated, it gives CASSSDQETQYF.

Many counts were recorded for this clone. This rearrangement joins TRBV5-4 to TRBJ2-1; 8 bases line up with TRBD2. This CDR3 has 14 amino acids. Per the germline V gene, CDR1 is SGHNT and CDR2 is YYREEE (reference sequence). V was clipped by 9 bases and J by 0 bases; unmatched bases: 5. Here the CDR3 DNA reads TGTGCCACCAAGCGGGAGAACTCCTACAATGAGCAGTTCTTC. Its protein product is CATKRENSYNEQFF.

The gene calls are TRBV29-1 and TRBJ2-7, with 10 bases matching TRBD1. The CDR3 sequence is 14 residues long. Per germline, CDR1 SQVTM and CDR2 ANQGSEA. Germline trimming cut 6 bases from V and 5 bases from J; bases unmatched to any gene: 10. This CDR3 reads CSVKGDRGLHEQYF. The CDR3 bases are TGCAGCGTAAAAGGGGACAGGGGCCTCCACGAGCAGTACTTC.

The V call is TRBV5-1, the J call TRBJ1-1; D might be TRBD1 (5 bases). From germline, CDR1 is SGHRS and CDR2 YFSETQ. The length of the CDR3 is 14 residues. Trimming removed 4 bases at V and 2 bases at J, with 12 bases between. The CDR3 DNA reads TGCGCCAGCAGCCCTTCAACAGGAAACACTGAAGCTTTCTTT. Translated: CASSPSTGNTEAFF.